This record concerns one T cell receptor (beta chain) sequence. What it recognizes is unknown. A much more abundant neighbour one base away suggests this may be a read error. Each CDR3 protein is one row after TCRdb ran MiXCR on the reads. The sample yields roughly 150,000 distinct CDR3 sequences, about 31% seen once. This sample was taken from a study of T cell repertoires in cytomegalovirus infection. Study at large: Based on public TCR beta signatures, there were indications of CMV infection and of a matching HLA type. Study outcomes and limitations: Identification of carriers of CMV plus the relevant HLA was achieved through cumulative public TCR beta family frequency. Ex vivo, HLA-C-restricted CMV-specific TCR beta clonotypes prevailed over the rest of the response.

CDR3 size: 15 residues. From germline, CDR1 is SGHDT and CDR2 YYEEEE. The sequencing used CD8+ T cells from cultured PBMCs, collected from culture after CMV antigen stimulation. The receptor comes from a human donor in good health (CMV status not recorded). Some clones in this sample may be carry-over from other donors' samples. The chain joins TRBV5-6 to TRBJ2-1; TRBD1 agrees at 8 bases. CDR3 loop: CVSSGTTGGNNEQFF. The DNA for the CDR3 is TGTGTCAGCAGCGGCACCACAGGGGGAAACAATGAGCAGTTCTTC.